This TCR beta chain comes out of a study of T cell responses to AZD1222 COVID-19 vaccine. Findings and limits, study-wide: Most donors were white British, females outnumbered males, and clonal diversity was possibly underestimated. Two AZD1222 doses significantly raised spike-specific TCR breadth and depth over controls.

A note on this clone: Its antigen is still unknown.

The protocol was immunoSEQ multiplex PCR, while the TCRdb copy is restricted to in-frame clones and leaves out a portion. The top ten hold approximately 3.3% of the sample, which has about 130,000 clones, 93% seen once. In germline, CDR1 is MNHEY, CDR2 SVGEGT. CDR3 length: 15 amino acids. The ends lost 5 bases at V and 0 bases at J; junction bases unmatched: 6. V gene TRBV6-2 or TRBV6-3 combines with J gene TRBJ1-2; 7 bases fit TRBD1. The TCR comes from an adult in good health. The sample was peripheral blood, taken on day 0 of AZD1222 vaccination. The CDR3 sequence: CASSDGTVANYGYTF. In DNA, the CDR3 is TGTGCCAGCAGTGACGGGACAGTAGCTAACTATGGCTACACCTTC.